This T cell receptor (beta chain) was recovered during a study of shared clonotypes between healthy human individuals. Study observations and caveats: Though the depth was large, rarefaction showed that sorted-subset sequencing was incomplete.

Profiling relied on immunoSEQ multiplex PCR, and the TCRdb table lists in-frame clones only, not all of them. The sample has about a million clones; around three quarters are singletons. As to this clone: Its antigen is unknown. Different DNA sequences within this sample yield the same CDR3.

The sequenced material came from memory CD4+ T cells sorted from blood. Subset meaning: CD45RA-negative fraction. The source of this sequence is a man between 18 and 35 years old in good health.

CDR3 sequence (DNA): TGTGCCTGGAGTGTACCTGGGGGGACAGATACGCAGTATTTT. It translates to CAWSVPGGTDTQYF. The rearrangement uses TRBV30 and TRBJ2-3, with D possibly matching TRBD2 (6 bases). Germline CDR1 reads GTSNPN; CDR2 reads SVGIG (reference sequence). V gave up 0 bases and J gave up 3 bases, with 10 bases separating them. The CDR3 totals 14 residues.